Described below is a single TCR beta chain sequence and its context. The assay was immunoSEQ multiplex PCR, and TCRdb's table has in-frame clones only and misses some. Among 90,000 to 120,000 clones, around 93% were seen once, and the ten largest hold roughly 0.82%. The entry originates in a study of T cell changes during pregnancy in multiple sclerosis. Germline V lookup: CDR1 SNHLY, CDR2 FYNNEI. The CDR3 covers 13 residues. The V segment lost 6 bases and the J segment 11 bases; nucleotides outside the gene matches: 11. The specimen was peripheral blood, collected in the third trimester of pregnancy. The chain couples TRBV2 to TRBJ1-1; 8 bases map to TRBD1. This TCR derives from a female donor in good health, enrolled as a control in a pregnancy study. The CDR3 region has the DNA TGTGCCAGCAGGGACAGGGTAGGAGGTAGGGCTTTCTTT. This sequence encodes CASRDRVGGRAFF. The complete variable domain, with remaining parts taken from reference TRBV2 and TRBJ1-1, reads EPEVTQTPSHQVTQMGQEVILRCVPISNHLYFYWYRQILGQKVEFLVSFYNNEISEKSEIFDDQFSVERPDGSNFTLKIRSTKLEDSAMYFCASRDRVGGRAFFGQGTRLTVV.